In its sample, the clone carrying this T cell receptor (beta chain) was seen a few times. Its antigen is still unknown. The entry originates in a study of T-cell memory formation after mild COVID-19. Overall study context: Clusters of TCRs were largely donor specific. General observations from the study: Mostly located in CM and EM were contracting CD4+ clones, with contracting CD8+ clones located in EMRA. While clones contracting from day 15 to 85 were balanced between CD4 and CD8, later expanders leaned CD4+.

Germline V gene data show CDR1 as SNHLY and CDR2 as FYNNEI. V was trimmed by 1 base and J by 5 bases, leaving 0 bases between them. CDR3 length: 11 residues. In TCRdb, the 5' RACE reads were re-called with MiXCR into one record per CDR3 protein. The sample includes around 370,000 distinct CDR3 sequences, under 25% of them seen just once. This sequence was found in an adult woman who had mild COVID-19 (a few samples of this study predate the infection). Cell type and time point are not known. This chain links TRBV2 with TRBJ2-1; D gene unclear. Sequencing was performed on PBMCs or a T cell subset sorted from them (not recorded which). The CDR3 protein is CASSEDNEQFF. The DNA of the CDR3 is TGTGCCAGCAGTGAAGACAATGAGCAGTTCTTC.